This T cell receptor beta chain was profiled in a study of tumor-infiltrating lymphocytes in localized non-small cell lung cancer (dated by TCRdb to 2020 to 2022). Concerning the study at large: The cohort included patients whose samples were collected after neoadjuvant chemotherapy, as well as both smokers and never-smokers and several histologies. In total, the ICON cohort was made up of around 140 surgical patients who had localized non-small cell lung cancer and whose tumors were resected. Alongside flow cytometry, multiplex immunofluorescence, RNA-seq, exome sequencing and proteomics, TCR sequencing was applied to the same patients as one of several integrated assays. From each patient came resected tumor tissue plus uninvolved lung tissue from that same patient, and the uninvolved lung tissue was described as non-adjacent to the tumor. A total of 45 to 60 patients were part of the paired comparison of immunoSEQ T-cell fraction between tumor and uninvolved lung.

What the study reported, not specific to this receptor: The TCR-derived T-cell fraction showed no difference between the flow cytometry-defined immunotypes IM1 (good prognosis) and IM2 (poor prognosis). TCRbeta sequencing supported higher T cell infiltration in tumors than in uninvolved lung tissue, consistent with immunofluorescence CD3 counts. Different pieces of the same tissue were used for different assays, so technical variation could not be separated from intratumor heterogeneity. No association of tumor T-cell fraction from TCR sequencing with recurrence-free survival was found (p = 0.61). Assay coverage differed among patients according to how much tissue was available, so only a subset of the cohort had TCR sequencing.

The first patient joined ICON in the first half of 2016, and enrollment wrapped up when the last patient was enrolled in September 2018. In a subcohort of 80 or so patients, fresh tumor and matched uninvolved tissue were collected for in-depth immune analyses, with TCR sequencing among those analyses. DNA for TCR sequencing was isolated from bulk tissue, and no cell sorting was done. CDR1 and CDR2, per the germline V gene, are SGHRS and YFSETQ. The cysteine opens and the phenylalanine closes a CDR3 of 14 amino acids. The kept DNA is CDR3 alone, 42 bases in frame from the first base. V gives up 3 bases and J gives up 3 bases, and the segment between their germline ends measures 12 bases. This clone was detected a few times. Which antigen it targets is not known. No base quality information exists; no much larger clone differs at one position. The T-cell fraction in tumor and uninvolved lung tissue was provided by TCR sequencing with the immunoSEQ assay. The published analysis was carried out like this. To analyze survival, patients were divided into a high T-cell fraction group (upper tertile) and a low T-cell fraction group (lower two tertiles), and the two groups were compared using a log-rank test. A signed-rank test was used to test differences in T-cell fraction between paired tumor and uninvolved lung samples. TCRdb carries this immuneACCESS record with in-frame sequences only. Its versions omit some clonotypes, under half of them owing to an unresolved V gene in the studies checked, with the rest unexplained. The D gene and trimming were derived from the DNA, and the V and J assignments and clone size from that table. The sample records some 10,000 clones, 55% to 80% of which are singletons. The ten largest make up over 8% of the sample.

The V gene is TRBV5-1 and the J gene is TRBJ1-1; the D region possibly corresponds to TRBD1 (6 bases align). Sequenced: lung tumor tissue. This receptor was identified in a human donor with non-small cell lung cancer. CDR3 sequence: CASSSQGGDTEAFF. The nucleotide sequence is given as TGCGCCAGCAGCTCACAGGGAGGGGACACTGAAGCTTTCTTT.